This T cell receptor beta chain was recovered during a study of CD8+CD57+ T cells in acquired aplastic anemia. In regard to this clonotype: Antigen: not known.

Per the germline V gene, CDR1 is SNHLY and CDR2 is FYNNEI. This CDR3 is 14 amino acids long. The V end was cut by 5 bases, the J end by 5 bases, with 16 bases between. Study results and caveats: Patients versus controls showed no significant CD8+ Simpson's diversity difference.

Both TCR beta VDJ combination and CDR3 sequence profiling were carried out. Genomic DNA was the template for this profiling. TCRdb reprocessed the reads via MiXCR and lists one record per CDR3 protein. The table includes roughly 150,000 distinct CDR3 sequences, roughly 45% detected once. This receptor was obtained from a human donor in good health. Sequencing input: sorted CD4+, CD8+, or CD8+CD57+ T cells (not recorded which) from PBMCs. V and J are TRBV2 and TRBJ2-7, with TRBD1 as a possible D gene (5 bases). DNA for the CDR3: TGTGCCAGCAGTTACTTTAGGGGTGGGCACGAGCAGTACTTC. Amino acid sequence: CASSYFRGGHEQYF.